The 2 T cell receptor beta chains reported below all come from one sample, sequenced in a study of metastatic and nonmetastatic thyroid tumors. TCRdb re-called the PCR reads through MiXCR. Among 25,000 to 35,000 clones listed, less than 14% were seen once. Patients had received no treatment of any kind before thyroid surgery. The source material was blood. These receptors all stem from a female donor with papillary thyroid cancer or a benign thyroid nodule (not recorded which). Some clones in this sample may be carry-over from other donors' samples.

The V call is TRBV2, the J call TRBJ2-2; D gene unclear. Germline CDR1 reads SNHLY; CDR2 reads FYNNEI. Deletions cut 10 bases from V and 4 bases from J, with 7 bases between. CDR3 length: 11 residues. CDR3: CATAGTGELFF. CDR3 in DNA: TGTGCCACCGCAGGCACCGGGGAGCTGTTTTTT.

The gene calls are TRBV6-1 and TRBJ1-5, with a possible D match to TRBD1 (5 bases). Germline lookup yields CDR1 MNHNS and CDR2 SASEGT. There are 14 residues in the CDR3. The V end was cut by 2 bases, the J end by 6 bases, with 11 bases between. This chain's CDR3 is CASSEQVGGQPQHF. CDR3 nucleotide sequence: TGTGCCAGCAGTGAACAGGTCGGGGGTCAGCCCCAGCATTTT.